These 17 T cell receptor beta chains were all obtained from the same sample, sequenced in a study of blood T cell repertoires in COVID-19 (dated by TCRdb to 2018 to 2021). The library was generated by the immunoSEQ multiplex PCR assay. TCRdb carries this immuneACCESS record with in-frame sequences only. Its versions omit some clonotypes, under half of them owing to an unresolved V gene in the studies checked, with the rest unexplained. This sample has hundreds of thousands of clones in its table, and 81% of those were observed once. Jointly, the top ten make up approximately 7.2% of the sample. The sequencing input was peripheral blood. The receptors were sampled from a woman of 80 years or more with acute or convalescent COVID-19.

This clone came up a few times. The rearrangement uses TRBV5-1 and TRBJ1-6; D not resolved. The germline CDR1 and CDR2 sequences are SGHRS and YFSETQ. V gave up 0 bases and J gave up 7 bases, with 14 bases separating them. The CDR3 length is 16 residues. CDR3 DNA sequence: TGCGCCAGCAGCTTGGCCGGAGGTGAGGGAAATTCACCCCTCCACTTT. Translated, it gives CASSLAGGEGNSPLHF.

DNA for the CDR3: TGTGCCAGCAGCTTAGGGCAGGGTCAAAGGCCTGGAAACACCATATATTTT. It is translated as CASSLGQGQRPGNTIYF. The rearrangement uses TRBV7-9 and TRBJ1-3; D is perhaps TRBD1 (5 bases). Trimming shortened V by 1 base and J by 2 bases, and 15 bases separated the two germline ends. The germline gives CDR1 SEHNR, CDR2 FQNEAQ (reference sequence). This CDR3 contains 17 residues.

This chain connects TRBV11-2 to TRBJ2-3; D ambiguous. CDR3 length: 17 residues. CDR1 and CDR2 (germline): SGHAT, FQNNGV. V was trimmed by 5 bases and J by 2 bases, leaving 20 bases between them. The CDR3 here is CASSLSSSSLTTDTQYF. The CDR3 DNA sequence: TGTGCCAGCAGCCTTTCCTCGTCTTCGCTAACCACAGATACGCAGTATTTT.

The CDR3: CATSEDRLGGGQETQYF. CDR3 bases: TGTGCCACCAGTGAGGATAGACTAGGCGGGGGCCAAGAGACCCAGTACTTC. The chain has TRBV24-1 and TRBJ2-5; TRBD2 matches 7 bases. Unmatched junction bases numbered 11, after V lost 4 bases and J lost 1 base. The CDR3 totals 17 residues. The germline V gene has CDR1 KGHDR and CDR2 SFDVKD.

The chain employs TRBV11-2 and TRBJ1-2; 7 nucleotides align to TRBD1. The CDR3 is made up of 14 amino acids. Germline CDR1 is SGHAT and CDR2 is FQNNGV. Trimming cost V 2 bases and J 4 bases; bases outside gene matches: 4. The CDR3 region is CASSLRGRSYGYTF. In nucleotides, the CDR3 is TGTGCCAGCAGCTTAAGGGGGCGCAGCTATGGCTACACCTTC.

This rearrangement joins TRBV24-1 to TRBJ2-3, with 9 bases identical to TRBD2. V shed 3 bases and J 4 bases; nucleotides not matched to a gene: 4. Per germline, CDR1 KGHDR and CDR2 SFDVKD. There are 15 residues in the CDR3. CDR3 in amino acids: CATSDPRTSADTQYF. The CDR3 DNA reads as TGTGCCACCAGTGATCCCCGGACTAGCGCAGATACGCAGTATTTT.

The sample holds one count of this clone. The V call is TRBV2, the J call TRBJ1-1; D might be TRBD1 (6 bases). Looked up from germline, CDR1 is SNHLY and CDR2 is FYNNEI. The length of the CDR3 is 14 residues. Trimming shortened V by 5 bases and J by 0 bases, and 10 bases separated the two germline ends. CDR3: CASSRQAMNTEAFF. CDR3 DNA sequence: TGTGCCAGCAGTAGACAGGCTATGAACACTGAAGCTTTCTTT.

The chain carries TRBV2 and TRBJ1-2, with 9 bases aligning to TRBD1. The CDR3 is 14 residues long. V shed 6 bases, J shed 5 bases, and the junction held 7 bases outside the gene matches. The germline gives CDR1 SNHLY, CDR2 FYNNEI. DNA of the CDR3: TGTGCCAGCAGAAGGGGACAGGGAGATTATGGCTACACCTTC. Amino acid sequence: CASRRGQGDYGYTF.

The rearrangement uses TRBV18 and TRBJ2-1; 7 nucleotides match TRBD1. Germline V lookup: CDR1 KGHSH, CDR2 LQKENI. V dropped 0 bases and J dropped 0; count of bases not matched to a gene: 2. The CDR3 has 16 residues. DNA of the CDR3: TGTGCCAGCTCACCACCCCCAGGGGGCTCCTACAATGAGCAGTTCTTC. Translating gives CASSPPPGGSYNEQFF.

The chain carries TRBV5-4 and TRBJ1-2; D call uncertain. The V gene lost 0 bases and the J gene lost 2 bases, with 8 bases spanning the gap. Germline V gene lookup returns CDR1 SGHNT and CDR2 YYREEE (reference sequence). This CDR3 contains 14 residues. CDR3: CASSLGGENYGYTF. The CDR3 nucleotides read TGTGCCAGCAGCTTGGGCGGGGAAAACTATGGCTACACCTTC.

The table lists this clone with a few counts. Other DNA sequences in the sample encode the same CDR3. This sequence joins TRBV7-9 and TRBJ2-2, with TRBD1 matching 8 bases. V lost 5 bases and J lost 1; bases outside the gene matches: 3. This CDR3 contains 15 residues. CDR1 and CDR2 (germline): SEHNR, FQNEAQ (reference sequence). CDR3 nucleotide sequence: TGTGCCAGCAGCCCCGGGACAGGGAACACCGGGGAGCTGTTTTTT. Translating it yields CASSPGTGNTGELFF.

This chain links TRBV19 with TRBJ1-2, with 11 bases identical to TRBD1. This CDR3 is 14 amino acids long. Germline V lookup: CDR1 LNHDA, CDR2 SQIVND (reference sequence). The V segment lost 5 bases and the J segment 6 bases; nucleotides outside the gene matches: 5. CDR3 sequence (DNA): TGTGCCAGTAGTCTGGGACAGGGGGAGAATGGCTACACCTTC. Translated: CASSLGQGENGYTF.

The chain's CDR3 is CASSRDSIYGYTF. For the CDR3, the DNA is TGTGCCAGCAGCCGGGACAGTATCTATGGCTACACCTTC. This chain connects TRBV6-5 to TRBJ1-2, with 7 bases matching TRBD1. The CDR3 loop spans 13 amino acids. The J segment lost 4 bases and the V segment lost 6 bases, leaving 5 bases of the junction unmatched. Germline values: CDR1 MNHEY, CDR2 SVGAGI.

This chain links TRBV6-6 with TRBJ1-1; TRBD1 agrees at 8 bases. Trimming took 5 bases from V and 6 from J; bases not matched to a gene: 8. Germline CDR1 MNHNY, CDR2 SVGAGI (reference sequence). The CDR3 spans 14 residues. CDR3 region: CASSPGGVGSEAFF. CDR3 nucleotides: TGTGCCAGCAGTCCAGGGGGCGTTGGCTCTGAAGCTTTCTTT.

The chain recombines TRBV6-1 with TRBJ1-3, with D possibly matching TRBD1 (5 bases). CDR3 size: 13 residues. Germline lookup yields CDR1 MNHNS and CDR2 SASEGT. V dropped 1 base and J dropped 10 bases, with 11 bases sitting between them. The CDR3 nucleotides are TGTGCCAGCAGTGAAGTGGGACGGGGGACCATATATTTT. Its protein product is CASSEVGRGTIYF.

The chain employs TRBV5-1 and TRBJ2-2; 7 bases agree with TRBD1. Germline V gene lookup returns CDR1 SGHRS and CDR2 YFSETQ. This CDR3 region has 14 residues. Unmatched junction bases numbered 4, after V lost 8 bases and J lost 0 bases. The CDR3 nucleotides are TGCGCCAGTTGGGACAGAACGAACACCGGGGAGCTGTTTTTT. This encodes CASWDRTNTGELFF.

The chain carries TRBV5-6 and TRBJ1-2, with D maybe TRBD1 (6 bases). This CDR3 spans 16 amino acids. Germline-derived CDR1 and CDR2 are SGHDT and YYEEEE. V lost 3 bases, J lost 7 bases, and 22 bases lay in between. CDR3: CASSSGWFQGSGGYTF. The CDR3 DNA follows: TGTGCCAGCAGCTCGGGGTGGTTCCAGGGGAGCGGTGGCTACACCTTC.